This T cell receptor (beta chain) was recorded in a study of blood T cells in healthy people across ages. General study findings and limits: Possibly, changes in expanded clonotypes were confounded because donor CMV status was unknown. TCR beta diversity per million T cells fell roughly linearly with age. Those diversity estimates obtained from one million T cells were thought to be underestimates.

Comment on this clonotype: Its antigen is not identified.

With a J-beta primer mix and a sample-barcoded 5' primer, a second PCR ran 7 to 11 cycles. The template-switch adaptor, which had 12 random nucleotides, put a tag on each cDNA molecule. TCRdb re-called the 5' RACE reads with MiXCR, one entry per CDR3 protein. The repertoire consists of about 1.5 million distinct CDR3 sequences, with approximately 43% occurring once and the leading ten covering about 3.8%. After removal of 8 bases from V and 3 bases from J, the junction contained 12 bases not matched to a gene. The CDR3 loop spans 15 amino acids. The origin of this receptor is a woman between 18 and 29 years old in good health. The chain has TRBV12-3 or TRBV12-4 and TRBJ1-2, with TRBD1 matching over 7 bases. The material sequenced was blood. CDR3 loop: CASAEKAGQHYGYTF. The CDR3 DNA reads TGTGCCAGCGCCGAAAAAGCGGGACAGCACTATGGCTACACCTTC.